This passage covers 31 T cell receptor beta chains from one sample sequenced in a study of cytomegalovirus exposure and HLA in healthy donors. Assay used: immunoSEQ multiplex PCR; TCRdb lists only in-frame clones, some missing. The sample has approximately 190,000 clones, 84% seen once; the top ten hold 6% to 9%. The material sequenced was PBMCs. These receptors were taken from a man between 18 and 35 years old in good health and CMV-seropositive.

The V gene is TRBV5-4, the J gene TRBJ1-1; 7 bases are shared with TRBD1. Germline assignment: CDR1 SGHNT and CDR2 YYREEE (reference sequence). V trimming: 1 base; J trimming: 4 bases; junction bases outside the gene matches: 4. The CDR3 has 14 residues. In DNA, the CDR3 is TGTGCCAGCAGCTTGATCGACAGGGTCACTGAAGCTTTCTTT. It is translated as CASSLIDRVTEAFF. Together with reference TRBV5-4 and TRBJ1-1, the CDR3 gives the full variable domain: ETGVTQSPTHLIKTRGQQVTLRCSSQSGHNTVSWYQQALGQGPQFIFQYYREEENGRGNFPPRFSGLQFPNYSSELNVNALELDDSALYLCASSLIDRVTEAFFGQGTRLTVV.

This clone turned up a few times. The CDR3 reads CASSQDPQTVAQPQHF. The CDR3 region has the DNA TGCGCCAGCAGCCAAGATCCCCAGACTGTCGCTCAGCCCCAGCATTTT. The V and J genes are TRBV4-3 and TRBJ1-5; D is ambiguous. Trimming took 0 bases from V and 6 from J, leaving 15 bases between them. Per germline, CDR1 LGHNA and CDR2 YSLEER. The CDR3 spans 16 residues.

This clone was detected only once. The DNA for the CDR3 is TGTGCCAGCAGTAACACCGGGGGACAAGCTTTCTTT. Translating it yields CASSNTGGQAFF. The rearrangement joins TRBV6-5 to TRBJ1-1, with D perhaps matching TRBD1 (5 bases). The germline CDR1 and CDR2 sequences are MNHEY and SVGAGI. The CDR3 length is 12 residues. The V and J ends lost 5 bases and 9 bases respectively, with 13 bases between them.

This chain uses TRBV30 with TRBJ1-5; D perhaps matches TRBD1 (5 bases). The CDR3 has 19 amino acids. V was pared by 3 bases and J by 2 bases, with 26 bases between. Germline assignment: CDR1 GTSNPN and CDR2 SVGIG (reference sequence). CDR3 sequence: CAWSQHGMAGSFGNQPQHF. In DNA, the CDR3 is TGTGCCTGGAGCCAACATGGCATGGCAGGGTCTTTTGGCAATCAGCCCCAGCATTTT.

The chain is built from TRBV4-2 and TRBJ2-7, with TRBD2 matching 7 bases. The CDR3 spans 15 residues. V shed 4 bases and J 2 bases; nucleotides not matched to a gene: 8. Germline loops: CDR1 LGHNA, CDR2 YNFKEQ. The CDR3 DNA follows: TGTGCCAGCAGCCTTTGGCGGGAGCGACCCTACGAGCAGTACTTC. This translates into CASSLWRERPYEQYF.

This sequence joins TRBV9 and TRBJ1-1; no firm D call. V was trimmed by 3 bases and J by 12 bases, leaving 15 bases between them. CDR3 length: 12 residues. Germline V gives CDR1 SGDLS, CDR2 YYNGEE. The CDR3 region has the DNA TGTGCCAGCAGCGGGGAGGATCGTCTAACTTTCTTT. It codes for CASSGEDRLTFF.

V usage is TRBV5-1 and J usage is TRBJ1-2; 9 nucleotides agree with TRBD1. The trim removed 5 bases at V and 4 bases at J, leaving 0 bases unmatched. Germline-derived CDR1 and CDR2 are SGHRS and YFSETQ. The CDR3 has 12 residues. The CDR3: CASRTGGYGYTF. The CDR3 coding sequence is TGCGCCAGCAGGACAGGGGGCTATGGCTACACCTTC.

The chain is built from TRBV6-5 and TRBJ2-2, with D possibly TRBD1 on 5 matching bases. Trimming took off 5 bases at V and 1 base at J, with 8 bases between the two ends. The CDR3 is made up of 14 amino acids. Germline CDR1 reads MNHEY; CDR2 reads SVGAGI. The CDR3 reads CASSHTGNTGELFF. In DNA form, the CDR3 reads TGTGCCAGCAGTCACACAGGGAACACCGGGGAGCTGTTTTTT.

J is TRBJ2-7 and V is TRBV11-2; no clear D. The CDR3 is 14 amino acids. V gave up 0 bases and J gave up 9 bases, with 15 bases separating them. Per germline, CDR1 SGHAT and CDR2 FQNNGV. The CDR3 DNA is TGTGCCAGCAGCTTAGATCGCGGATTCGGTGGGCAGTACTTC. Translating it yields CASSLDRGFGGQYF.

This clone was seen a single time. The rearrangement uses TRBV7-8 and TRBJ1-4, with no clear D. The CDR3 extends over 17 amino acids. CDR1 and CDR2 from the germline V gene are SGHVS and FQNEAQ. Trimming took off 0 bases at V and 0 bases at J, with 11 bases between the two ends. The CDR3 DNA reads as TGTGCCAGCAGCTTAGCCGGGAGAGTGGCAACTAATGAAAAACTGTTTTTT. It yields the protein CASSLAGRVATNEKLFF.

V usage is TRBV19 and J usage is TRBJ2-1, with 12 positions matching TRBD2. The CDR3 has 16 residues. V dropped 7 bases and J dropped 8; count of bases not matched to a gene: 12. The germline V gene has CDR1 LNHDA and CDR2 SQIVND (reference sequence). CDR3 in amino acids: CASTQWASGRADEQFF. CDR3 nucleotides: TGTGCCAGTACCCAATGGGCTAGCGGGAGGGCCGATGAGCAGTTCTTC.

The sample holds one count of this clone. This same CDR3 is encoded by further DNA sequences in the sample. This rearrangement joins TRBV27 to TRBJ2-7; 7 positions agree with TRBD2. V dropped 5 bases and J dropped 2; count of bases not matched to a gene: 3. This CDR3 region has 13 residues. CDR1 and CDR2 (germline): MNHEY, SMNVEV (reference sequence). This chain's CDR3 is CASSLGRAYEQYF. CDR3 nucleotide sequence: TGTGCCAGCAGTCTGGGGAGGGCCTACGAGCAGTACTTC.

This rearrangement joins TRBV10-3 to TRBJ2-7, with D perhaps matching TRBD2 (6 bases). The CDR3 extends over 13 amino acids. Germline lookup yields CDR1 ENHRY and CDR2 SYGVKD. The V end lost 4 bases, the J end lost 3 bases, and 10 bases lay between the germline ends. CDR3 region: CAISVGLLYEQYF. The CDR3 region has the DNA TGTGCCATCAGTGTTGGACTACTCTACGAGCAGTACTTC.

The chain has TRBV19 and TRBJ2-7; D is possibly TRBD2 (6 bases). Trimming took 4 bases from V and 6 from J, leaving 22 bases between them. The CDR3 sequence is 16 residues long. Germline assignment: CDR1 LNHDA and CDR2 SQIVND (reference sequence). The CDR3 reads CASSTQTGTSPGEQYF. DNA of the CDR3: TGTGCCAGTAGTACCCAAACCGGGACTTCCCCCGGCGAGCAGTACTTC.

There are a few counts of this clone. The chain combines TRBV7-2 with TRBJ1-2, with 7 bases that match TRBD1. Germline V CDR1 and CDR2: SGHTA, FQGNSA. The CDR3 has 16 amino acids. Germline trimming cut 1 base from V and 4 bases from J; bases unmatched to any gene: 9. The CDR3 nucleotides read TGTGCCAGCAGCTTAGGTGGGGACAGTACTTCCTATGGCTACACCTTC. Protein sequence: CASSLGGDSTSYGYTF.

This chain uses TRBV5-1 with TRBJ2-7; 13 positions match TRBD2. The germline CDR1 and CDR2 sequences are SGHRS and YFSETQ. Trimming at V came to 3 bases and at J to 7 bases, leaving 7 bases not matched to a gene. This CDR3 is 15 amino acids long. The CDR3 here is CASSSGLAGLSEQYF. CDR3 DNA: TGCGCCAGCAGCTCGGGACTAGCGGGACTCTCGGAGCAGTACTTC.

This clone showed up just a few times. The J gene is TRBJ1-2, the V gene TRBV2; the D is unclear. Deletions cut 6 bases from V and 2 bases from J, with 10 bases between. Per germline, CDR1 SNHLY and CDR2 FYNNEI. The CDR3 loop spans 13 amino acids. The CDR3 loop is CASRELRNYGYTF. CDR3 nucleotide sequence: TGTGCCAGCAGGGAGTTGAGGAACTATGGCTACACCTTC.

The V gene is TRBV5-1, the J gene TRBJ2-3; 8 positions match TRBD2. Germline V CDR1 and CDR2: SGHRS, YFSETQ. Germline trimming cut 2 bases from V and 0 bases from J; bases unmatched to any gene: 11. This CDR3 is built from 18 residues. The CDR3 here is CASSLTALAVTSTDTQYF. The CDR3 nucleotides are TGCGCCAGCAGCTTAACAGCACTAGCGGTTACTAGCACAGATACGCAGTATTTT.

As concerns this clone: At one end, the junction sequence differs from germline, possibly due to a read error. As DNA, the CDR3 is TGCAGCGTTGATAAACCGCTAGGTTTTATCTTC. It encodes CSVDKPLGFIF. The V and J genes are TRBV29-1 and TRBJ2-1; no firm D call. CDR3 size: 11 residues. Germline assignment: CDR1 SQVTM and CDR2 ANQGSEA.

This rearrangement joins TRBV27 to TRBJ2-7; 10 bases line up with TRBD2. CDR1 MNHEY and CDR2 SMNVEV come from the germline V gene (reference sequence). The trim removed 6 bases at V and 3 bases at J, leaving 2 bases unmatched. The CDR3 spans 13 residues. The CDR3 reads CASSRTSGYEQYF. In nucleotides, the CDR3 is TGTGCCAGCAGCCGGACTAGCGGCTACGAGCAGTACTTC.

The chain joins TRBV29-1 to TRBJ2-1; 7 bases match TRBD1. This CDR3 contains 14 residues. Losses at the gene ends were 5 bases for V and 0 bases for J; bases not matched to a gene: 4. Germline CDR1 and CDR2: SQVTM and ANQGSEA. The CDR3 spells CSVNGQASYNEQFF. The CDR3 nucleotides are TGCAGCGTTAACGGACAGGCCTCCTACAATGAGCAGTTCTTC.

The chain carries TRBV5-6 and TRBJ2-2; 8 bases align to TRBD2. The CDR3 is 19 residues long. Per the germline V gene, CDR1 is SGHDT and CDR2 is YYEEEE. The ends lost 0 bases at V and 0 bases at J; junction bases unmatched: 10. CDR3 DNA: TGTGCCAGCAGCTTGGGGCCGACTAGCGCGTTCGCGAACACCGGGGAGCTGTTTTTT. Protein sequence: CASSLGPTSAFANTGELFF.

The chain's CDR3 is CSVQGGNKDEQYF. The CDR3 coding sequence is TGCAGCGTTCAGGGAGGGAATAAGGACGAGCAGTACTTC. The J gene is TRBJ2-7, the V gene TRBV29-1, with 7 bases that match TRBD2. The CDR3 totals 13 residues. From germline, CDR1 is SQVTM and CDR2 ANQGSEA. After removal of 5 bases from V and 5 bases from J, the junction contained 9 bases not matched to a gene.

This clone was seen a single time. V usage is TRBV15 and J usage is TRBJ1-5; D is uncertain. Germline V gene data show CDR1 as LNHNV and CDR2 as YYDKDF (reference sequence). This CDR3 is 14 amino acids long. The V end was cut by 0 bases, the J end by 4 bases, with 7 bases between. The CDR3 protein is CATSRDLFNQPQHF. In DNA form, the CDR3 reads TGTGCCACCAGCAGAGACCTCTTTAATCAGCCCCAGCATTTT.

The chain employs TRBV9 and TRBJ2-1, with 7 bases aligning to TRBD2. CDR3 length: 14 residues. Germline CDR1 reads SGDLS; CDR2 reads YYNGEE. The J segment lost 10 bases and the V segment lost 2 bases, leaving 9 bases of the junction unmatched. The CDR3 DNA reads TGTGCCAGCAGCGTCGTGGGGGGGACCGCGGAGCAGTTCTTC. It codes for CASSVVGGTAEQFF. Together with reference TRBV9 and TRBJ2-1, the CDR3 gives the full variable domain: DSGVTQTPKHLITATGQRVTLRCSPRSGDLSVYWYQQSLDQGLQFLIQYYNGEERAKGNILERFSAQQFPDLHSELNLSSLELGDSALYFCASSVVGGTAEQFFGPGTRLTVL.

The chain links TRBV5-1 to TRBJ1-2; a weak D match, TRBD1 (6 bases). This CDR3 is built from 15 residues. CDR1 and CDR2 from the germline V gene are SGHRS and YFSETQ. V shed 1 base and J shed 0 bases, with 10 bases lying between them. Here the CDR3 reads CASSLPTGPNYGYTF. The CDR3 coding sequence is TGCGCCAGCAGCTTGCCTACAGGGCCTAACTATGGCTACACCTTC.

Worth noting for this clone: Germline is not matched at one junction end, which may reflect a read error. This rearrangement joins TRBV7-2 to TRBJ2-7, with TRBD2 identical over 7 bases. Germline V gives CDR1 SGHTA, CDR2 FQGNSA. CDR3 length: 20 amino acids. CDR3 region: CASSLADRGHRSQKAYEQYF. The CDR3 coding sequence is TGTGCCAGCAGCCTAGCGGACCGGGGTCATAGGTCCCAGAAAGCCTACGAGCAGTACTTC.

This chain connects TRBV13 to TRBJ2-1; 8 positions match TRBD2. The CDR3 runs 18 residues. Germline V lookup: CDR1 PRHDT, CDR2 FYEKMQ (reference sequence). V lost 5 bases to trimming and J lost 6 bases; unmatched junction nucleotides: 18. Here the CDR3 reads CASSITGWGSGTGNEQFF. CDR3 DNA: TGTGCCAGCAGCATAACAGGTTGGGGTAGCGGGACGGGCAATGAGCAGTTCTTC.

This clone was found once. The rearrangement links TRBV19 to TRBJ1-1, with 8 nucleotides matching TRBD1. Germline-derived CDR1 and CDR2 are LNHDA and SQIVND (reference sequence). With 5 bases clipped from V and 4 bases from J, the junction kept 9 bases outside the gene matches. The CDR3 extends over 15 amino acids. CDR3 nucleotides: TGTGCCAGTAGTGCATCAGGGGGCAGAGGCACTGAAGCTTTCTTT. Residues: CASSASGGRGTEAFF.

The rearrangement links TRBV9 to TRBJ2-7, with 16 bases lining up with TRBD2. The CDR3 runs to 18 residues. The ends lost 4 bases at V and 2 bases at J; junction bases unmatched: 9. Germline lookup yields CDR1 SGDLS and CDR2 YYNGEE. The CDR3 bases are TGTGCCAGCAGCCCACCGGGACTAGCGGGAGGGTGGACCTACGAGCAGTACTTC. It translates to CASSPPGLAGGWTYEQYF.

The V and J genes are TRBV5-1 and TRBJ2-7, with 10 bases that match TRBD2. The CDR3 is 14 residues long. Germline V gives CDR1 SGHRS, CDR2 YFSETQ. After removal of 5 bases from V and 5 bases from J, the junction contained 7 bases not matched to a gene. CDR3 nucleotides: TGCGCCAGCAGATCACTCGGGACTAGCGACGAGCAGTACTTC. It yields the protein CASRSLGTSDEQYF.